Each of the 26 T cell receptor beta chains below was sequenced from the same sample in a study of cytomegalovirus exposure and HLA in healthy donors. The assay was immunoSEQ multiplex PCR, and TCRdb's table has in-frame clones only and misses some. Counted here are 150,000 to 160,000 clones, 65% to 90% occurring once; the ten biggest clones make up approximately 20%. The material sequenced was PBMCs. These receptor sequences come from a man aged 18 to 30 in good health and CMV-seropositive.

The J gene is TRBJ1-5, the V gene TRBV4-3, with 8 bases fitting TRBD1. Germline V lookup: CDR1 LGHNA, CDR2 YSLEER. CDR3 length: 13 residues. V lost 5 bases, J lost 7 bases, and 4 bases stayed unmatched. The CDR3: CASSAQGGQPQHF. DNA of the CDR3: TGCGCCAGCAGCGCACAGGGGGGCCAGCCCCAGCATTTT.

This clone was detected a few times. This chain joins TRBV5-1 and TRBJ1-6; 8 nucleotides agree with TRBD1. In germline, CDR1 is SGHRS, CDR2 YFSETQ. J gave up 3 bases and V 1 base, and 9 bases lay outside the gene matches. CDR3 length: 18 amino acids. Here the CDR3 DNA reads TGCGCCAGCAGCTTGAGTTTCGGGACAGGTTTCTATAATTCACCCCTCCACTTT. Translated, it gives CASSLSFGTGFYNSPLHF.

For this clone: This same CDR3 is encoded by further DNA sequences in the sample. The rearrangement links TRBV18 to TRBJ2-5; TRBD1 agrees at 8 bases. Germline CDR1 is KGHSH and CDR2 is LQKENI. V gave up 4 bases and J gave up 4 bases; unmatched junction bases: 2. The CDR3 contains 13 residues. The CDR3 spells CASSLGQGETQYF. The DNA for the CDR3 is TGTGCCAGCTCACTTGGACAGGGAGAGACCCAGTACTTC.

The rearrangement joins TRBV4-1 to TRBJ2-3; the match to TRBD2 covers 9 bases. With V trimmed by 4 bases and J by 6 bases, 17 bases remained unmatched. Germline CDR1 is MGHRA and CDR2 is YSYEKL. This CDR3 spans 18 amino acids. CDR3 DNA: TGCGCCAGCAGCCCACGGCTAGCGGGATTCCCAAAAGGGGATACGCAGTATTTT. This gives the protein CASSPRLAGFPKGDTQYF.

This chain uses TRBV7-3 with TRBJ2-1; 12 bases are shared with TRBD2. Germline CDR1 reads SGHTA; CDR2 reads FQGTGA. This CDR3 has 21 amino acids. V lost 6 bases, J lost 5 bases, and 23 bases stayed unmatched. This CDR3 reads CASSPLPMSAVWTSGNNEQFF. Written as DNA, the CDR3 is TGTGCCAGCAGTCCCCTGCCCATGTCGGCCGTCTGGACTAGCGGGAACAATGAGCAGTTCTTC.

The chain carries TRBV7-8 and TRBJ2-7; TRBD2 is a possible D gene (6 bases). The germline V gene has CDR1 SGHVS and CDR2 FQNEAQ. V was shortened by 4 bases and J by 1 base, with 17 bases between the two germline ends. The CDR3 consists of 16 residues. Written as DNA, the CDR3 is TGTGCCAGCAGCTCCTCCGGGGGAGCCCTATCCTACGAGCAGTACTTC. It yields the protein CASSSSGGALSYEQYF.

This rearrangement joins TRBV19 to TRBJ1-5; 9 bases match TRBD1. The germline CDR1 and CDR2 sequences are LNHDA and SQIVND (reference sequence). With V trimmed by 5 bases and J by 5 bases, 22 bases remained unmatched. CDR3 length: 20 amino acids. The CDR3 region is CASSLYRGQMERGRDQPQHF. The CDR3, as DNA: TGTGCCAGTAGTTTGTACAGGGGGCAGATGGAGAGGGGAAGGGATCAGCCCCAGCATTTT.

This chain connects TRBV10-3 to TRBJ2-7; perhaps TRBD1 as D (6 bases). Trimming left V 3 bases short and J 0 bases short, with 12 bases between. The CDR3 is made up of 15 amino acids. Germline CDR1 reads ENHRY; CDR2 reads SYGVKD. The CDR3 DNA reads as TGTGCCATCAGTGATTTGGTAGGGGGCTCCTACGAGCAGTACTTC. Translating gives CAISDLVGGSYEQYF.

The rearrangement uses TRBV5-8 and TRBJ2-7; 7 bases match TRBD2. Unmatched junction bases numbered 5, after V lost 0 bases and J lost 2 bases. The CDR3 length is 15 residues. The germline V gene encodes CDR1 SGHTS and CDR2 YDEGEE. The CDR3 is CASSLARGRAYEQYF. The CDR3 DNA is TGTGCCAGCAGCTTGGCCCGTGGGAGGGCCTACGAGCAGTACTTC.

CDR3 in DNA: TGCGCCAGCAGCCCAGGCGGAGGGCCGTACGAGCAGTACTTC. Residues: CASSPGGGPYEQYF. V usage is TRBV4-3 and J usage is TRBJ2-7; the D gene is possibly TRBD2 (6 bases). V was pared by 4 bases and J by 4 bases, with 14 bases between. CDR1 is LGHNA and CDR2 is YSLEER in the germline V gene. The CDR3 is made up of 14 amino acids.

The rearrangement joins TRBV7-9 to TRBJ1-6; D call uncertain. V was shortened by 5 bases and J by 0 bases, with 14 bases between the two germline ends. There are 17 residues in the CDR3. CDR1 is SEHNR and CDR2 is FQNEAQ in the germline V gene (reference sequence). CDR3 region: CASSLGGSSSYNSPLHF. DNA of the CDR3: TGTGCCAGCAGCCTAGGAGGGAGCAGCTCCTATAATTCACCCCTCCACTTT.

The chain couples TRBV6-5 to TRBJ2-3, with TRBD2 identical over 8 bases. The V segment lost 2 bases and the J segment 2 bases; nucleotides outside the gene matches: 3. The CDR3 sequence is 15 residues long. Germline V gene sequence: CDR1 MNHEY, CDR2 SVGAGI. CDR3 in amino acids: CASSYGRGATDTQYF. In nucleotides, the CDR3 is TGTGCCAGCAGTTACGGGCGGGGGGCCACAGATACGCAGTATTTT.

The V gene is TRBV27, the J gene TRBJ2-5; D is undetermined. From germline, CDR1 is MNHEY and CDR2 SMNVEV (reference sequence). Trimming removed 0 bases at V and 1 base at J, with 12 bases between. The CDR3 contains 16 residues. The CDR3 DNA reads TGTGCCAGCAGTTTATCTCTTTCCATGAGCCAAGAGACCCAGTACTTC. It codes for CASSLSLSMSQETQYF.

The CDR3 loop reads CASSLTVASDEQYF. The CDR3 DNA reads TGCGCCAGCAGCTTGACAGTAGCGAGCGACGAGCAGTACTTC. J is TRBJ2-7 and V is TRBV5-1, with D perhaps TRBD2 (5 bases). Germline values: CDR1 SGHRS, CDR2 YFSETQ. Trimming removed 1 base at V and 5 bases at J, with 13 bases between. CDR3 length: 14 residues.

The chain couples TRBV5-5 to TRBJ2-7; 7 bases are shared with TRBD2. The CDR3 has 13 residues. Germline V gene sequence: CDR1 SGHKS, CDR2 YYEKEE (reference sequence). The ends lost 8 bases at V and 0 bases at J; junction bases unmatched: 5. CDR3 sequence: CASSGRISYEQYF. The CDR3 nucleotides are TGTGCCAGTAGCGGGCGAATCTCCTACGAGCAGTACTTC.

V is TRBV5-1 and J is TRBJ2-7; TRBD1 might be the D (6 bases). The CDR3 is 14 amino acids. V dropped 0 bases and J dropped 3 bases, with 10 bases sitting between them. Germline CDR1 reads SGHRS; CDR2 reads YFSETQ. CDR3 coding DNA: TGCGCCAGCAGCTTGGCAGGGGTGGGCTACGAGCAGTACTTC. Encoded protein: CASSLAGVGYEQYF.

The CDR3 sequence: CASSSRQVGELFF. The CDR3, as DNA: TGTGCCAGCAGCTCCCGACAAGTCGGGGAGCTGTTTTTT. The rearrangement uses TRBV11-3 and TRBJ2-2; D is unresolved. The CDR3 has 13 residues. The germline V and J ends were trimmed by 4 bases and 7 bases, with 10 bases remaining between them. Germline V gene sequence: CDR1 SGHNT, CDR2 YENEEA.

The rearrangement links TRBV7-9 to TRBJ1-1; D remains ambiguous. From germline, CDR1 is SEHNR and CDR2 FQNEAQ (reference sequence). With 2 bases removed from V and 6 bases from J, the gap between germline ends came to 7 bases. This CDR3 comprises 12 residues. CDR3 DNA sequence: TGTGCCAGCAGCTTATTCGGGTCTGAAGCTTTCTTT. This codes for CASSLFGSEAFF. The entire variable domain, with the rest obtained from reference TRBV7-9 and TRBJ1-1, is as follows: DTGVSQNPRHKITKRGQNVTFRCDPISEHNRLYWYRQTLGQGPEFLTYFQNEAQLEKSRLLSDRFSAERPKGSFSTLEIQRTEQGDSAMYLCASSLFGSEAFFGQGTRLTVV.

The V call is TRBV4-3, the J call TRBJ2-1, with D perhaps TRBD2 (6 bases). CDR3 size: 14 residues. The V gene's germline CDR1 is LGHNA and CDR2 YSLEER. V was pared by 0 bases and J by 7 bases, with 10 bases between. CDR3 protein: CASSQDNLANEQFF. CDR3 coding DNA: TGCGCCAGCAGCCAAGACAACCTAGCGAATGAGCAGTTCTTC.

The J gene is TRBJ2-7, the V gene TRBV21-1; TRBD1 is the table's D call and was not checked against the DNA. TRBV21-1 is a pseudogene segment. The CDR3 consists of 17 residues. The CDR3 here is CASSKGGGDRVCHEQYF. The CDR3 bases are TGTGCCAGCAGCAAAGGAGGGGGGGACAGGGTGTGCCACGAGCAGTACTTC.

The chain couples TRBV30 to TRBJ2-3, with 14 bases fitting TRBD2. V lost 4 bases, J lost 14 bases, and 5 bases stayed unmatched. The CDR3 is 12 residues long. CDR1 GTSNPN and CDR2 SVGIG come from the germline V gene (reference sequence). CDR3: CAWNPGTSGRYF. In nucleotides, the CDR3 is TGTGCCTGGAACCCCGGGACTAGCGGGAGGTATTTT.

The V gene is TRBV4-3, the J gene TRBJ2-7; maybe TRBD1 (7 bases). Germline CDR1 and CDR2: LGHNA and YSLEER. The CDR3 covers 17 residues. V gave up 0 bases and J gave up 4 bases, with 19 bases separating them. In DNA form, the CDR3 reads TGCGCCAGCAGCCAAGATTTGGAGGGGGCGGGATATTACGAGCAGTACTTC. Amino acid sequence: CASSQDLEGAGYYEQYF.

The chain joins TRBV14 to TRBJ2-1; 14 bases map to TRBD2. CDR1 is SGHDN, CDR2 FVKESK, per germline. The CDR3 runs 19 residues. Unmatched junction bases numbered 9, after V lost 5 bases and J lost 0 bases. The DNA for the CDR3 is TGTGCCAGCAGCGCTCAACTTGGGACTAGCGGGGGCTCCTACAATGAGCAGTTCTTC. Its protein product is CASSAQLGTSGGSYNEQFF.

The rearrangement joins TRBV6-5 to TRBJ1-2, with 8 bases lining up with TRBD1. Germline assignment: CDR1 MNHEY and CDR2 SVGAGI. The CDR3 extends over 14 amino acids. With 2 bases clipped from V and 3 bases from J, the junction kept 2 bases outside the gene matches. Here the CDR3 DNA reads TGTGCCAGCAGTTACCAGGACAGGGACTATGGCTACACCTTC. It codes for CASSYQDRDYGYTF.

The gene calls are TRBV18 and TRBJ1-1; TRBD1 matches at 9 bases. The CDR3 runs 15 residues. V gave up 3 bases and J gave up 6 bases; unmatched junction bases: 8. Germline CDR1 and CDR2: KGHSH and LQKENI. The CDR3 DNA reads TGTGCCAGCTCACCGGGACAGGGAGATTACGCTGAAGCTTTCTTT. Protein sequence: CASSPGQGDYAEAFF.

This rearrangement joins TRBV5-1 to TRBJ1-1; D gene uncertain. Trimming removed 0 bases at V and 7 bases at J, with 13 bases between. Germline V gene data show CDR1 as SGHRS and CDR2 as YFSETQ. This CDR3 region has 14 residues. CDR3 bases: TGCGCCAGCAGCTTGGTAGGAGCAAACCGTGAAGCTTTCTTT. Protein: CASSLVGANREAFF. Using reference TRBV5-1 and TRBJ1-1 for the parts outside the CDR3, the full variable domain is KAGVTQTPRYLIKTRGQQVTLSCSPISGHRSVSWYQQTPGQGLQFLFEYFSETQRNKGNFPGRFSGRQFSNSRSEMNVSTLELGDSALYLCASSLVGANREAFFGQGTRLTVV.